One sample yielded the 10 T cell receptor beta chains listed below, sequenced in a study of regulatory T cells in long-lasting Graves disease. Relying on iRepertoire HTBI primers and Arm-PCR of CDR3 regions, the team built TCR beta libraries. TCRdb fed the multiplex PCR reads into MiXCR, producing one record per CDR3 protein. This sample has 400,000 to 500,000 distinct CDR3 sequences, with less than 25% found just once. Time point in this sample: persistent/refractory GD, antithyroid drugs over 5 years with positive TRAb. Researchers made the TCR library from RNA that was extracted from PBMCs. The sequencing used peripheral blood mononuclear cells (PBMCs), collected when the disease was refractory, from a patient treated with antithyroid drugs. All receptors come from a female donor with Graves disease.

V and J are TRBV3-1 and TRBJ1-5, with no clear D. The CDR3 is 13 residues long. Trimming pared 4 bases from V and 5 bases from J, leaving 9 bases between. The germline CDR1 and CDR2 sequences are LGHDT and YNNKEL (reference sequence). The CDR3 region is CASSPGLYQPQHF. Written as DNA, the CDR3 is TGTGCCAGCAGCCCCGGCCTTTATCAGCCCCAGCATTTT.

This clonotype has ten or more counts. This sequence joins TRBV2 and TRBJ1-2; D gene unclear. Per germline, CDR1 SNHLY and CDR2 FYNNEI. CDR3 length: 14 amino acids. V was cut by 0 bases and J by 5 bases, with 10 bases left in between. The CDR3: CASSEATVLYGYTF. DNA for the CDR3: TGTGCCAGCAGTGAAGCGACGGTTTTGTATGGCTACACCTTC.

A single count supports this clonotype. This could be a read error, since a much larger clone is one nucleotide away. The V call is TRBV7-2, the J call TRBJ2-7; no clear D gene. Germline CDR1 is SGHTA and CDR2 is FQGNSA. The CDR3 covers 14 residues. CDR3 DNA sequence: TGTGTCAGCACCCCCAGGACCACCTCCTACGAGCAGTACTTC. As protein: CVSTPRTTSYEQYF.

This clonotype has a count of ten or more. The chain carries TRBV6-1 and TRBJ2-5; D gene unclear. CDR1 and CDR2 (germline): MNHNS, SASEGT. This CDR3 comprises 14 residues. V lost 8 bases and J 2 bases, leaving 15 bases between the germline ends. This CDR3 is CASRPWAVQETQYF. For the CDR3, the DNA is TGTGCCAGCCGCCCATGGGCGGTTCAAGAGACCCAGTACTTC.

This clonotype was picked up a small number of times. The chain employs TRBV19 and TRBJ2-7; TRBD1 agrees at 8 bases. CDR1 and CDR2 from the germline V gene are LNHDA and SQIVND (reference sequence). The CDR3 consists of 14 residues. After removal of 6 bases from V and 2 bases from J, the junction contained 6 bases not matched to a gene. The CDR3 sequence is CASRTETGAYEQYF. The DNA for the CDR3 is TGTGCCAGTAGGACAGAGACAGGGGCCTACGAGCAGTACTTC.

This clonotype was seen a handful of times. The genes are TRBV20-1 and TRBJ2-7; no reliable D call. The CDR3 runs 11 residues. The V end was cut by 7 bases, the J end by 1 base, with 8 bases between. The V gene's germline CDR1 is DFQATT and CDR2 SNEGSKA (reference sequence). CDR3 DNA: TGCAGTGTGGAAAGGTCCTACGAGCAGTACTTC. As protein: CSVERSYEQYF.

This clonotype was seen repeatedly, ten times or more. The rearrangement joins TRBV2 to TRBJ1-2; D ambiguous. Trimming left V 6 bases short and J 3 bases short, with 11 bases between. Germline CDR1 reads SNHLY; CDR2 reads FYNNEI. This CDR3 has 13 residues. The CDR3 nucleotides read TGTGCCAGCAGCCTGTCCGGGTACTATGGCTACACCTTC. This encodes CASSLSGYYGYTF.

The table lists this clonotype with many counts. The chain uses TRBV2 and TRBJ1-5; D is perhaps TRBD1 (5 bases). This CDR3 is 15 amino acids long. Deletions cut 2 bases from V and 7 bases from J, with 15 bases between. Germline V lookup: CDR1 SNHLY, CDR2 FYNNEI. The CDR3 DNA reads TGTGCCAGCAGTGAAAATTGGGGGGTAGGGCAGCCCCAGCATTTT. Its translation is CASSENWGVGQPQHF.

The chain couples TRBV7-2 to TRBJ1-5; a possible D gene is TRBD1 (5 bases). Germline CDR1 reads SGHTA; CDR2 reads FQGNSA. The CDR3 consists of 17 residues. The V end was cut by 2 bases, the J end by 1 base, with 15 bases between. DNA of the CDR3: TGTGCCAGCAGCTTATTTACCGGGACCTTCAGCAATCAGCCCCAGCATTTT. This codes for CASSLFTGTFSNQPQHF.

This clonotype has ten or more counts. As DNA, the CDR3 is TGTGCCGCCCAGGGGACGAACTCTGGAAACACCATATATTTT. Its translation: CAAQGTNSGNTIYF. The rearrangement joins TRBV28 to TRBJ1-3, with a tentative D call TRBD1 (6 bases). Looked up from germline, CDR1 is MDHEN and CDR2 is SYDVKM. This CDR3 comprises 14 residues. The V end lost 11 bases, the J end lost 0 bases, and 14 bases lay between the germline ends. The complete variable domain, with remaining parts taken from reference TRBV28 and TRBJ1-3, reads DVKVTQSSRYLVKRTGEKVFLECVQDMDHENMFWYRQDPGLGLRLIYFSYDVKMKEKGDIPEGYSVSREKKERFSLILESASTNQTSMYLCAAQGTNSGNTIYFGEGSWLTVV.